The next 13 T cell receptor beta chains were all read from a single sample in a study of a mutant IDH1 vaccine in newly diagnosed glioma (dated by TCRdb to the early 2020s). Reading the label with the study, this specimen's time point is: week 23, last vaccination. A 20-mer mutant IDH1 peptide at 300 micrograms in Montanide made up each vaccine dose, which was injected subcutaneously together with topical imiquimod. Receptor libraries were prepared by the immunoSEQ multiplex PCR assay. This immuneACCESS table, as held by TCRdb, lists in-frame sequences with V and J called but not all clones. Of the missing ones, under half trace to an unresolved V gene in checked studies; the others have no known cause. The sample table holds approximately 70,000 clones, of which approximately 80% were seen once. About an eighth of the sample goes to the ten largest clones. Their antigen targets remain unknown. The starting material was PBMCs, obtained from a glioma patient whose treatment included an IDH1 peptide vaccine. The receptors were sampled from a man between 18 and 29 years old with glioma.

The sample holds one count of this clone. This chain links TRBV10-3 with TRBJ2-1, with 12 bases lining up with TRBD2. J lost 6 bases, V lost 9 bases, and 12 bases had no gene match. The V gene's germline CDR1 is ENHRY and CDR2 SYGVKD. There are 16 residues in the CDR3. DNA of the CDR3: TGTGCCATAGCTAGACTAGCGGGAGTACGAAGCAATGAGCAGTTCTTC. The encoded protein is CAIARLAGVRSNEQFF.

This clone was observed a handful of times. The chain joins TRBV14 to TRBJ1-4; unclear D gene. The germline gives CDR1 SGHDN, CDR2 FVKESK. This CDR3 has 20 residues. V shed 3 bases and J shed 8 bases, with 31 bases lying between them. CDR3 region: CASSQARVTPAWGHQEKLFF. The CDR3, as DNA: TGTGCCAGCAGCCAGGCGCGAGTAACTCCAGCATGGGGTCATCAAGAAAAACTGTTTTTT.

J is TRBJ1-2 and V is TRBV6-5; TRBD1 is a possible D gene (6 bases). V was cut by 2 bases and J by 5 bases, with 9 bases left in between. The CDR3 covers 13 residues. In germline, CDR1 is MNHEY, CDR2 SVGAGI. CDR3 sequence: CASSYRTAYGYTF. The CDR3 DNA is TGTGCCAGCAGTTACCGGACAGCTTATGGCTACACCTTC.

J is TRBJ1-5 and V is TRBV6-5, with D hard to call. The CDR3 contains 14 residues. Trimming shortened V by 2 bases and J by 2 bases, and 7 bases separated the two germline ends. Germline loops: CDR1 MNHEY, CDR2 SVGAGI. CDR3 sequence reads: CASSYRQGNQPQHF. The CDR3 DNA sequence: TGTGCCAGCAGTTACAGGCAGGGCAATCAGCCCCAGCATTTT.

A remark on this clone: An end of the junction differs from the germline gene, which may be a read error. The gene calls are TRBV4-1 and TRBJ1-1, with TRBD1 as a possible D gene (5 bases). This CDR3 is 14 amino acids long. Germline values: CDR1 MGHRA, CDR2 YSYEKL. CDR3 DNA: TGCGCCAGCAGACAAGGGGCCGGTTCCACTGAAGCTTTCTTT. It specifies CASRQGAGSTEAFF.

The genes are TRBV27 and TRBJ1-4; 9 bases match TRBD1. The V segment lost 5 bases and the J segment 8 bases; nucleotides outside the gene matches: 9. CDR3 length: 15 amino acids. Per the germline V gene, CDR1 is MNHEY and CDR2 is SMNVEV (reference sequence). The CDR3 region is CASSRMTGGKEKLFF. In DNA, the CDR3 is TGTGCCAGCAGTCGAATGACAGGGGGGAAGGAAAAACTGTTTTTT.

This clone was observed once. The chain is built from TRBV7-6 and TRBJ2-1; weak D call: TRBD1 (5 bases). CDR3 length: 15 residues. Trimming pared 7 bases from V and 0 bases from J, leaving 13 bases between. The germline CDR1 and CDR2 sequences are SGHVS and FNYEAQ. The CDR3 loop is CASTSDTSSYNEQFF. CDR3 sequence (DNA): TGTGCCAGCACCTCGGACACCAGCTCCTACAATGAGCAGTTCTTC.

The chain links TRBV25-1 to TRBJ1-6, with D perhaps TRBD1 (5 bases). Trimming stripped 4 bases from V and 7 bases from J, with 11 bases between. Germline lookup yields CDR1 MGHDK and CDR2 SYGVNS. The CDR3 has 14 amino acids. Here the CDR3 reads CASSGGAENSPLHF. CDR3 in DNA: TGTGCCAGCAGTGGTGGGGCTGAAAATTCACCCCTCCACTTT.

CDR3 bases: TGTGCCAGCACCCCCGGCCCCCACACCGGGGAGCTGTTTTTT. This gives the protein CASTPGPHTGELFF. This chain uses TRBV14 with TRBJ2-2; no clear D gene. CDR3 length equals 14 residues. Trimming removed 7 bases from V and 3 bases from J, with 12 bases in between. The germline V gene has CDR1 SGHDN and CDR2 FVKESK.

This clone was observed a single time. This chain connects TRBV4-1 to TRBJ2-2, with 9 bases that match TRBD2. With V trimmed by 0 bases and J by 4 bases, 9 bases remained unmatched. Germline CDR1 reads MGHRA; CDR2 reads YSYEKL. The CDR3 is 18 residues long. Here the CDR3 reads CASSQDRRAGGLTGELFF. CDR3 nucleotides: TGCGCCAGCAGCCAAGATAGGCGAGCGGGGGGTCTCACCGGGGAGCTGTTTTTT.

The V gene is TRBV4-2, the J gene TRBJ2-2; TRBD2 agrees at 10 bases. V gave up 3 bases and J gave up 2 bases; unmatched junction bases: 3. CDR3 length equals 16 residues. Germline CDR1 LGHNA, CDR2 YNFKEQ. The CDR3 DNA reads as TGTGCCAGCAGCCACCTAGCGGGGGCCAACACCGGGGAGCTGTTTTTT. Amino acids: CASSHLAGANTGELFF.

The genes are TRBV7-2 and TRBJ2-2; D perhaps matches TRBD2 (5 bases). The germline V and J ends were trimmed by 1 base and 3 bases, with 9 bases remaining between them. The CDR3 spans 15 residues. Per the germline V gene, CDR1 is SGHTA and CDR2 is FQGNSA. CDR3 protein: CASSLGGIDTGELFF. CDR3 nucleotide sequence: TGTGCCAGCAGCTTAGGAGGGATCGACACCGGGGAGCTGTTTTTT.

The chain joins TRBV10-2 to TRBJ1-5; tentatively, D is TRBD1 (6 bases). With 10 bases removed from V and 4 bases from J, the gap between germline ends came to 14 bases. The CDR3 sequence is 13 residues long. Looked up from germline, CDR1 is WSHSY and CDR2 is SAAADI. CDR3 loop: CATWGAENQPQHF. CDR3 nucleotide sequence: TGCGCCACTTGGGGGGCTGAGAATCAGCCCCAGCATTTT.